This T cell receptor beta chain originates from a study of radiotherapy plus CTLA-4 blockade in lung cancer. Study-wide points: Early clonal dynamics of blood T cells, together with interferon-beta, were reported as the best response predictor.

V shed 3 bases and J shed 9 bases, with 12 bases lying between them. The CDR3 consists of 13 residues. Germline assignment: CDR1 WNHNN and CDR2 SYGVQD (reference sequence). Profiled with immunoSEQ multiplex PCR; TCRdb holds only in-frame clones, not every one. The top ten hold roughly 5% of the sample, which has about 120,000 clones, 65% to 85% seen once. Concerning this clone itself: Its antigen is not identified.

The TCR sequence derives from a human donor with non-small cell lung cancer who had a partial response to radiotherapy plus ipilimumab. Sample: peripheral blood, taken from a patient treated with radiotherapy plus ipilimumab. The V call is TRBV10-1, the J call TRBJ1-5; D not resolved. CDR3: CASSEYFGGPQHF. CDR3 coding DNA: TGCGCCAGCAGTGAATATTTCGGTGGGCCCCAGCATTTT.